This is a list of T cell receptor beta chains from one sample in a study of regulatory T cells in long-lasting Graves disease. Each CDR3 protein gets one entry after TCRdb re-called the multiplex PCR reads with MiXCR. The sample carries roughly 400,000 distinct CDR3 sequences, about a sixth recorded once. This sample was also put to use in a study of T cells in Graves' hyperthyroidism and ophthalmopathy.

Sequences were derived from peripheral blood mononuclear cells (PBMCs), sampled at new diagnosis, from a patient treated with antithyroid drugs. The receptors shown here come from a woman between 18 and 30 years old with Graves disease. Each CDR3 is given with its conserved first and last residue. D genes are given only for firm matches. A clone size is listed for some rows: how often the clone was seen (once, few, many), or a class if it is expanded.

abundance | j_gene | d_gene | v_gene | CDR3nt | CDR3aa
- | TRBJ2-5 | - | TRBV6-4 | TGTGCCAGCAGGTTACGGGTCCGAGAGACCCAGTACTTC | CASRLRVRETQYF
- | TRBJ2-4 | TRBD2 | TRBV29-1 | TGCAGCGTTGTCCCTCGACTAGCGGGAGGAAGGGGCGACATTCAGTACTTC | CSVVPRLAGGRGDIQYF
once | TRBJ1-6 | - | TRBV20-1 | TGCAGTGCTAGAGATCGGGCGAGGGCTCATTCACCCCTCCACTTT | CSARDRARAHSPLHF
many | TRBJ1-1 | - | TRBV7-9 | TGTGCCAGCAGCTTAGAAACCGGGGGCTCTGAAGCTTTCTTT | CASSLETGGSEAFF
many | TRBJ2-1 | - | TRBV7-6 | TGTGCCAGCAGCTTAGCGGGAAGCGGGCAGTGGAATGAGCAGTTCTTC | CASSLAGSGQWNEQFF
many | TRBJ2-7 | TRBD2 | TRBV6-5 | TGTGCCAGCAGTTACGGGGGGGTTGGTTACGAGCAGTACTTC | CASSYGGVGYEQYF
many | TRBJ1-2 | - | TRBV20-1 | TGCAGTGCTAGAACCCCGACAGTCCCCAATGGCTACACCTTC | CSARTPTVPNGYTF
few | TRBJ1-2 | - | TRBV2 | TGTGCCAGCGGAACGACGGTTCTCGGCTACACCTTC | CASGTTVLGYTF
many | TRBJ1-5 | - | TRBV7-2 | TGTGCCAGCAGCTCGACATTGAGCAATCAGCCCCAGCATTTT | CASSSTLSNQPQHF
- | TRBJ2-4 | - | TRBV5-1 | TGCGCCAGCAGCTTGGGTGACTTAGCCAAAAACATTCAGTACTTC | CASSLGDLAKNIQYF
many | TRBJ2-7 | - | TRBV7-2 | TGTGCCAGCAGCTCCCCCGGGGTGGGAGAGCAGTACTTC | CASSSPGVGEQYF
many | TRBJ2-7 | - | TRBV28 | TGTGCCAGCAGTCCTCACGCGATCTCGGGGGAGCAGTACTTC | CASSPHAISGEQYF
many | TRBJ2-3 | - | TRBV7-2 | TGTGCCAGCAGCTTGGACTCCCCGGGGGATACGCAGTATTTT | CASSLDSPGDTQYF
few | TRBJ1-4 | - | TRBV2 | TGTGCCAGCAGGAGAGTCAGGGAAAAACTGTTTTTT | CASRRVREKLFF
many | TRBJ2-3 | TRBD2 | TRBV28 | TGTGCCAGCAGTTTAGGTGTCGGTTACCGGGAGGGCCGGGACACAGATACGCAGTATTTT | CASSLGVGYREGRDTDTQYF
few | TRBJ2-7 | - | TRBV5-1 | TGCGCCAGCAGTTCTTCATTTGAGGGAACTTTCTACGAGCAGTACTTC | CASSSSFEGTFYEQYF
many | TRBJ1-1 | - | TRBV2 | TGTGCCAGCAGTGAATTCTGGTCACTGGGATCGAACACTGAAGCTTTCTTT | CASSEFWSLGSNTEAFF
few | TRBJ2-3 | TRBD1 | TRBV20-1 | TGCAGTGCTGTGGAACAGGGGACAGATACGCAGTATTTT | CSAVEQGTDTQYF
- | TRBJ1-2 | TRBD1 | TRBV3-1 | TGTGCCAGCAGCCAACATGGACAGGTCTATGGCTACACCTTC | CASSQHGQVYGYTF
- | TRBJ1-2 | - | TRBV30 | TGTGCCTGGACTGCCGGCTATGGCTACACCTTC | CAWTAGYGYTF
- | TRBJ2-2 | TRBD2 | TRBV12-3/TRBV12-4 | TGTGCCAGCAGGAAGACTAGCGGGAGGAACACCGGGGAGCTGTTTTTT | CASRKTSGRNTGELFF
few | TRBJ2-2 | - | TRBV20-1 | TGCAGTGCTAGTCGTCTGGGGCAAACTGGGGAGCTGTTTTTT | CSASRLGQTGELFF
- | TRBJ2-3 | TRBD2 | TRBV13 | TGTGCCAGCAGCTTAACTAGGGCGGGAGTTGAGGATACGCAGTATTTT | CASSLTRAGVEDTQYF
many | TRBJ1-1 | - | TRBV18 | TGTGCCAGCTCGCCCGGAGGGCCGAACACTGAAGCTTTCTTT | CASSPGGPNTEAFF
many | TRBJ1-5 | - | TRBV5-1 | TGCGCCAGCAGCAGGGACGGTAGCAATCAGCCCCAGCATTTT | CASSRDGSNQPQHF
- | TRBJ2-1 | TRBD2 | TRBV3-1 | TGTGCCAGCAGCCAAGGTCCTAGCGGTTACAGCTCCTACAATGAGCAGTTCTTC | CASSQGPSGYSSYNEQFF
few | TRBJ2-5 | - | TRBV20-1 | TGCAGTGCAGCTGGGACCGTCCAAGAGACCCAGTACTTC | CSAAGTVQETQYF
many | TRBJ2-1 | TRBD2 | TRBV7-8 | TGTGCCGGAAGACTAGCGGGAGGCAATGAGCAGTTCTTC | CAGRLAGGNEQFF
- | TRBJ1-6 | - | TRBV13 | TGTGCCAGCAGCTTTGGGGGGAGGGAGCGCTCACCCCTCCACTTT | CASSFGGRERSPLHF
- | TRBJ1-1 | - | TRBV29-1 | TGCAGCGTTTTGGACGCGAACACTGAAGCTTTCTTT | CSVLDANTEAFF
many | TRBJ2-7 | TRBD1 | TRBV10-3 | TGTGCCATCAGTGAGGACAGGGCCTCCTACGAGCAGTACTTC | CAISEDRASYEQYF
many | TRBJ2-1 | TRBD2 | TRBV7-2 | TGTGCCAGCAGCTTAGCTAAGACTAGCGGCAATGAGCAGTTCTTC | CASSLAKTSGNEQFF
many | TRBJ2-3 | - | TRBV12-3/TRBV12-4 | TGTGCCAGCAGTCGGATGGTGGGCTCGGATACGCAGTATTTT | CASSRMVGSDTQYF
many | TRBJ1-2 | - | TRBV5-1 | TGCGCCAGCAGCTTGGTCATGACACATGGCTACACCTTC | CASSLVMTHGYTF
many | TRBJ2-3 | TRBD2 | TRBV30 | TGTGCCACGAGTCGGCTAGCGGCGGCCACAGATACGCAGTATTTT | CATSRLAAATDTQYF
few | TRBJ1-1 | TRBD1 | TRBV18 | TGTGCCAGCTCAGTCTCGGGACAGGGAAACACTGAAGCTTTCTTT | CASSVSGQGNTEAFF
- | TRBJ2-1 | - | TRBV12-3/TRBV12-4 | TGTGCCAGCGTGGGCGGGATTGGGAGCAATGAGCAGTTCTTC | CASVGGIGSNEQFF
few | TRBJ1-2 | - | TRBV20-1 | TGCAGTGCTAGGGGGGGAATACTCTATGGCTACACCTTC | CSARGGILYGYTF
- | TRBJ2-7 | - | TRBV13 | TGTGCCAGCAGCTTAGTAAAGGGGCTTACCTACGAGCAGTACTTC | CASSLVKGLTYEQYF
- | TRBJ1-1 | TRBD1 | TRBV19 | TGTGCCAGTAGGGCAGGGGGTTCGAACACTGAAGCTTTCTTT | CASRAGGSNTEAFF
many | TRBJ1-1 | - | TRBV11-2 | TGTGCCAGCAGCCTCTTCGGGGGCTTGAACACTGAAGCTTTCTTT | CASSLFGGLNTEAFF
many | TRBJ2-7 | - | TRBV7-9 | TGTGCCAGCAGCCCAGCACAGGACTTAAACTACGAGCAGTACTTC | CASSPAQDLNYEQYF
- | TRBJ2-3 | - | TRBV24-1 | TGTGCCACCAGTGATGTTGGCGGGACTAGCACAGATACGCAGTATTTT | CATSDVGGTSTDTQYF
few | TRBJ2-1 | - | TRBV30 | TGTGCCTGGAGCCTCAAGCGGGCCTCCTACAATGAGCAGTTCTTC | CAWSLKRASYNEQFF
many | TRBJ2-7 | TRBD2 | TRBV12-3/TRBV12-4 | TGTGCCAGCAGTTTTAGGACTAGCGGGAGCTCCTACGAGCAGTACTTC | CASSFRTSGSSYEQYF
- | TRBJ1-2 | - | TRBV12-3/TRBV12-4 | TGTGCCAGCAGTTCCTCCGGGGCTGGCTACACCTTC | CASSSSGAGYTF